The rows below give T cell receptor beta chains drawn from one sample of a study of blood T cell repertoires in COVID-19. Sequencing used immunoSEQ multiplex PCR; TCRdb keeps in-frame clones, though not all of them. The repertoire holds a few hundred thousand clones, with approximately 86% as singletons. The sample taken for sequencing was PBMCs or T cells enriched from blood (not recorded which). The receptors were gathered from an older woman who had recovered from COVID-19. The CDR3 runs from the conserved cysteine through the conserved F or W. The order of the fields is D gene, clone size, J gene, V gene, CDR3 DNA, CDR3 protein. A D gene is named only where the DNA matches it firmly. Expanded clones are given a class, and other clones once, few, many or no size at all.

d_call: TRBD2
clone_size: .
j_call: TRBJ2-2
v_call: TRBV3-1/TRBV3-2
cdr3_nt: TGTGCCAGCCAGCTGGGGGGGAGGAGCACCGGGGAGCTGTTTTTT
cdr3_aa: CASQLGGRSTGELFF

d_call: TRBD1
clone_size: .
j_call: TRBJ2-2
v_call: TRBV4-1
cdr3_nt: TGCGCCAGCAGCCTCCCCGGACAGGGGTCCGGGGAGCTGTTTTTT
cdr3_aa: CASSLPGQGSGELFF

d_call: TRBD1
clone_size: .
j_call: TRBJ2-1
v_call: TRBV6-5
cdr3_nt: TGTGCCAGCAGTACCACTTCCGGGACAGCCGGTGAGCAGTTCTTC
cdr3_aa: CASSTTSGTAGEQFF

d_call: .
clone_size: .
j_call: TRBJ2-1
v_call: TRBV9
cdr3_nt: TGTGCCAGCAGCGCCACCTCCGACTTAGCGTCCTACAATGAGCAGTTCTTC
cdr3_aa: CASSATSDLASYNEQFF

d_call: TRBD1
clone_size: .
j_call: TRBJ1-5
v_call: TRBV3-1/TRBV3-2
cdr3_nt: TGTGCCAGCAGCCAAGGTCGCAGGGGGAATCAGCCCCAGCATTTT
cdr3_aa: CASSQGRRGNQPQHF

d_call: .
clone_size: once
j_call: TRBJ2-2
v_call: TRBV3-1/TRBV3-2
cdr3_nt: TGTGCCAGCAGCCGTACTAGGGGGAATACCGGGGAGCTGTTTTTT
cdr3_aa: CASSRTRGNTGELFF

d_call: .
clone_size: .
j_call: TRBJ2-1
v_call: TRBV5-1
cdr3_nt: TGCGCCAGCAGCTTGGATATGGGCCTGGGGCAGTTCTTC
cdr3_aa: CASSLDMGLGQFF

d_call: .
clone_size: .
j_call: TRBJ1-4
v_call: TRBV7-9
cdr3_nt: TGTGCCAGCAGCTTAGACCCGGTATATACAACTAATGAAAAACTGTTTTTT
cdr3_aa: CASSLDPVYTTNEKLFF

d_call: .
clone_size: .
j_call: TRBJ2-2
v_call: TRBV3-1/TRBV3-2
cdr3_nt: TGTGCCAGCAGCCTCGCGCGGCCCGGGGAGCTGTTTTTT
cdr3_aa: CASSLARPGELFF

d_call: .
clone_size: .
j_call: TRBJ1-1
v_call: TRBV30
cdr3_nt: TGTGCCTGGAGTGTACTAGTCAGTTCGAACACTGAAGCTTTCTTT
cdr3_aa: CAWSVLVSSNTEAFF

d_call: .
clone_size: .
j_call: TRBJ1-1
v_call: TRBV30
cdr3_nt: TGTGCCTGGGGAGTGAGTGGACAGAACACTGAAGCTTTCTTT
cdr3_aa: CAWGVSGQNTEAFF

d_call: .
clone_size: .
j_call: TRBJ2-7
v_call: TRBV4-1
cdr3_nt: TGCGCCAGCAGCCAGCACGGGGACGAGCAGTACTTC
cdr3_aa: CASSQHGDEQYF

d_call: .
clone_size: many
j_call: TRBJ1-2
v_call: TRBV3-1/TRBV3-2
cdr3_nt: TGTGCCAGCAGTCCCGGGAATACGCCCTATGGCTACACCTTC
cdr3_aa: CASSPGNTPYGYTF

d_call: TRBD1
clone_size: .
j_call: TRBJ1-1
v_call: TRBV3-1/TRBV3-2
cdr3_nt: TGTGCCAGCAGTTTCACCGGGACAGGGGGAACTTTCTTT
cdr3_aa: CASSFTGTGGTFF

d_call: TRBD1
clone_size: .
j_call: TRBJ1-1
v_call: TRBV19
cdr3_nt: TGTGCCAGTACCCCCCTCAGGGGGCCCTACACTGAAGCTTTCTTT
cdr3_aa: CASTPLRGPYTEAFF

d_call: TRBD2
clone_size: .
j_call: TRBJ2-1
v_call: TRBV4-1
cdr3_nt: TGCGCCAGCAGCCAAACTAGCGGGAACTACAATGAGCAGTTCTTC
cdr3_aa: CASSQTSGNYNEQFF

d_call: .
clone_size: .
j_call: TRBJ1-1
v_call: TRBV7-2
cdr3_nt: TGTGCCAGCAGCTTAGCGACCGGGGATGAAGCTTTCTTT
cdr3_aa: CASSLATGDEAFF

d_call: TRBD1
clone_size: .
j_call: TRBJ2-7
v_call: TRBV6-5
cdr3_nt: TGTGCCACAAACAGGGGCTCTATCTCCTACGAGCAGTACTTC
cdr3_aa: CATNRGSISYEQYF

d_call: TRBD1
clone_size: few
j_call: TRBJ1-4
v_call: TRBV5-1
cdr3_nt: TGCGCCAGCAGTGAGGGACAGGGGGCTGAAAAACTGTTTTTT
cdr3_aa: CASSEGQGAEKLFF

d_call: TRBD1
clone_size: .
j_call: TRBJ2-7
v_call: TRBV5-1
cdr3_nt: TGCGCCAGCAGCTCTGGACAGGGGGTTATCAACGAGCAGTACTTC
cdr3_aa: CASSSGQGVINEQYF

d_call: TRBD1
clone_size: once
j_call: TRBJ1-6
v_call: TRBV2
cdr3_nt: TGTGCCAGCAGTCCTAGAACCGGGACAGGGGATTCACCCCTCCACTTT
cdr3_aa: CASSPRTGTGDSPLHF